This TCR beta chain was identified during a study of blood T cell repertoires in COVID-19. For the study at large: COVID-19 samples from acute and convalescent phases originated in the United States, Italy and Spain. Sources were T cells, B-cell-depleted T cells, or PBMCs; the material itself was cDNA or gDNA.

Germline V gene data show CDR1 as MNHEY and CDR2 as SMNVEV (reference sequence). V shed 0 bases and J shed 4 bases, with 13 bases lying between them. This CDR3 is 16 amino acids long. Sequencing used immunoSEQ multiplex PCR; TCRdb keeps in-frame clones, though not all of them. The data hold about 150,000 clones, with around 89% observed a single time. This clonotype was sampled from a woman aged 40 to 50 with acute or convalescent COVID-19. The sample consisted of peripheral blood. V gene TRBV27 combines with J gene TRBJ2-1; a weak D match, TRBD2 (6 bases). The CDR3 spells CASSLSGGNLYNEQFF. For the CDR3, the DNA is TGTGCCAGCAGTTTATCTGGGGGGAACCTTTACAATGAGCAGTTCTTC.